These T cell receptor beta chains were read from a single sample in a study of STAT3 mutations in large granular lymphocyte leukemia. Sequencing was performed with immunoSEQ multiplex PCR; in TCRdb, only in-frame clones are kept and a portion is missing. This sample yields around 13,000 clones, of which around 90% are seen a single time; approximately 35% belongs to the top ten. The sequenced material came from peripheral blood mononuclear cells. The receptors derive from a man aged 35 to 55 with T-cell large granular lymphocyte leukemia. Some clones in this sample may be carry-over from other donors' samples. Both conserved end residues are part of each CDR3.

v_call: TRBV30; j_call: TRBJ1-1; cdr3_aa: CAWSVRGLNTEAFF
v_call: TRBV10-3; j_call: TRBJ1-5; cdr3_aa: CAISDQAGTGGSTQHF
v_call: TRBV6-8; j_call: TRBJ1-2; cdr3_aa: CASSYSPDGPNTF
v_call: TRBV27; j_call: TRBJ2-7; cdr3_aa: CASGTGGSRYEQYF
v_call: TRBV28; j_call: TRBJ1-2; cdr3_aa: CASGPQGPYGYTF
v_call: TRBV7-9; j_call: TRBJ1-5; cdr3_aa: CASSFSQGDQPQHF
v_call: TRBV10-3; j_call: TRBJ2-7; cdr3_aa: CAINPGQGSYEQYF
v_call: TRBV6-6; j_call: TRBJ2-7; cdr3_aa: CASSSGPYEQYF
v_call: TRBV19; j_call: TRBJ1-1; cdr3_aa: CASRSSLGNMNTEAFF
v_call: TRBV25-1; j_call: TRBJ1-1; cdr3_aa: CANQQGPMNTEAFF
v_call: TRBV6-1; j_call: TRBJ2-3; cdr3_aa: CASSWDSADTQYF
v_call: TRBV4-2; j_call: TRBJ2-3; cdr3_aa: CASSLQGATDTSTDTQYF
v_call: TRBV7-2; j_call: TRBJ1-2; cdr3_aa: CASIENQGKGYTF
v_call: TRBV27; j_call: TRBJ1-1; cdr3_aa: CASSVESGFVGTEAFF
v_call: TRBV5-1; j_call: TRBJ2-6; cdr3_aa: CASSSWTGASGANVLTF
v_call: TRBV4-2; j_call: TRBJ1-5; cdr3_aa: CASSQVGTATGSNQPQHF
v_call: TRBV6-5; j_call: TRBJ2-7; cdr3_aa: CASSYGPGQVYDEQYF
v_call: TRBV7-9; j_call: TRBJ2-3; cdr3_aa: CASSLVKGARTDTQYF
v_call: TRBV29-1; j_call: TRBJ2-3; cdr3_aa: CSVEEGSNTQYF
v_call: TRBV27; j_call: TRBJ2-3; cdr3_aa: CASRRLPDTQYF
v_call: TRBV5-1; j_call: TRBJ2-7; cdr3_aa: CASSPTTGAPYEQYF
v_call: TRBV6-6; j_call: TRBJ2-5; cdr3_aa: CASRPSGGARETQYF
v_call: TRBV5-1; j_call: TRBJ1-4; cdr3_aa: CASSWGWTGQATNEKLFF
v_call: TRBV5-6; j_call: TRBJ1-1; cdr3_aa: CASSSGLGSEDTEAFF
v_call: TRBV5-4; j_call: TRBJ2-1; cdr3_aa: CASSISLAGVNYNEQFF
v_call: TRBV7-9; j_call: TRBJ2-3; cdr3_aa: CASSLGQGGTDTQYF
v_call: TRBV14; j_call: TRBJ1-2; cdr3_aa: CASSHVGTGDGYTF
v_call: TRBV7-2; j_call: TRBJ2-7; cdr3_aa: CASSLVGQGPHEQYF
v_call: TRBV2; j_call: TRBJ2-3; cdr3_aa: CARTPFSGSTDTQYF
v_call: TRBV5-1; j_call: TRBJ2-3; cdr3_aa: CASSLGPTDTQYF
v_call: TRBV5-4; j_call: TRBJ2-2; cdr3_aa: CASSLARGGLGTGELFF
v_call: TRBV7-2; j_call: TRBJ2-1; cdr3_aa: CASSLDSASSYNEQFF
v_call: TRBV27; j_call: TRBJ1-2; cdr3_aa: CASSPTGGAVYTF
v_call: TRBV7-9; j_call: TRBJ2-1; cdr3_aa: CASSPGTSGVNEQFF
v_call: TRBV7-2; j_call: TRBJ1-5; cdr3_aa: CASSRDRNQPQHF
v_call: TRBV4-2; j_call: TRBJ1-5; cdr3_aa: CASSRGQGSNQPQHF
v_call: TRBV15; j_call: TRBJ2-7; cdr3_aa: CATSDGQGDFHEQYF
v_call: TRBV7-9; j_call: TRBJ2-7; cdr3_aa: CASSSRTGSNEQYF
v_call: TRBV28; j_call: TRBJ2-7; cdr3_aa: CASSLIRGAHEQYF
v_call: TRBV6-1; j_call: TRBJ2-7; cdr3_aa: CASRDLGLPPYEQYF
v_call: TRBV6-5; j_call: TRBJ1-2; cdr3_aa: CASRATYGYTF
v_call: TRBV27; j_call: TRBJ2-3; cdr3_aa: CASSLYGGGTDTQYF
v_call: TRBV18; j_call: TRBJ2-2; cdr3_aa: CASSPPTTGNTGELFF
v_call: TRBV9; j_call: TRBJ1-1; cdr3_aa: CASSVVEGGQAFF
v_call: TRBV30; j_call: TRBJ2-4; cdr3_aa: CAWSRDRVLDIQYF
v_call: TRBV5-6; j_call: TRBJ2-7; cdr3_aa: CASSKIAGSGEQYF
v_call: TRBV11-3; j_call: TRBJ2-2; cdr3_aa: CASSLLGTGELFF
v_call: TRBV27; j_call: TRBJ2-3; cdr3_aa: CASRVASGGGADTQYF
v_call: TRBV5-4; j_call: TRBJ1-1; cdr3_aa: CASSSPRGLGGAFF
v_call: TRBV5-4; j_call: TRBJ2-2; cdr3_aa: CASSPPDRTTGELFF
v_call: TRBV9; j_call: TRBJ1-1; cdr3_aa: CASSAVTGTEAFF
v_call: TRBV5-6; j_call: TRBJ2-1; cdr3_aa: CASSPAHGLDEQFF
v_call: TRBV10-2; j_call: TRBJ2-1; cdr3_aa: CASSELGQAYNEQFF
v_call: TRBV28; j_call: TRBJ2-7; cdr3_aa: CASSPSGGRNEQYF
v_call: TRBV7-2; j_call: TRBJ1-4; cdr3_aa: CASSSIGGIEKLFF
v_call: TRBV5-1; j_call: TRBJ1-1; cdr3_aa: CASSLRGPMNTEAFF
v_call: TRBV2; j_call: TRBJ2-7; cdr3_aa: CASRGQGPYEQYF
v_call: TRBV18; j_call: TRBJ1-5; cdr3_aa: CASSPQAYQPQHF
v_call: TRBV29-1; j_call: TRBJ2-1; cdr3_aa: CSVEDWAEQLQYNEQFF
v_call: TRBV7-9; j_call: TRBJ1-2; cdr3_aa: CASSLVPTTGVSGYTF